The 21 T cell receptor beta chains reported below all come from one sample, sequenced in a study of blood T cells in healthy people across ages. Primers used in a second PCR of roughly 6 to 11 cycles were a sample-barcoded 5' primer and a J-beta primer mix. TCRdb reprocessed the 5' RACE reads with MiXCR, giving one entry per CDR3 protein. The sample has 2 million or so distinct CDR3 sequences; less than 50% are singletons. The sequencing input was blood. These receptors were collected from a woman aged 40 to 50 in good health.

The chain carries TRBV20-1 and TRBJ2-1, with 9 bases that match TRBD1. CDR1 and CDR2 from the germline V gene are DFQATT and SNEGSKA (reference sequence). V shed 5 bases, J shed 8 bases, and the junction held 10 bases outside the gene matches. The CDR3 length is 14 residues. CDR3: CSAPRTGQGHEQFF. CDR3 nucleotide sequence: TGCAGTGCTCCTCGGACTGGACAGGGGCATGAGCAGTTCTTC.

The chain uses TRBV12-3 or TRBV12-4 and TRBJ2-3; D ambiguous. The length of the CDR3 is 14 residues. V was clipped by 8 bases and J by 4 bases, with 16 bases between them. The CDR3 sequence: CASVSVSRADTQYF. The CDR3 bases are TGTGCCAGCGTCTCTGTGAGTAGAGCAGATACGCAGTATTTT.

The CDR3 sequence is CSARGLGGTYEQYF. The CDR3 region has the DNA TGCAGTGCTAGAGGTTTGGGCGGGACCTACGAGCAGTACTTC. The chain couples TRBV20-1 to TRBJ2-7, with a weak D call TRBD2 (6 bases). Germline loops: CDR1 DFQATT, CDR2 SNEGSKA (reference sequence). This CDR3 is built from 14 residues. The V end lost 1 base, the J end lost 2 bases, and 12 bases lay between the germline ends.

In this sample, this clonotype turned up a few times. One junction end does not reproduce the germline sequence, and a read error may be involved. The rearrangement links TRBV15 to TRBJ2-1; a weak D match, TRBD1 (5 bases). The CDR3 consists of 11 residues. Per germline, CDR1 LNHNV and CDR2 YYDKDF (reference sequence). The CDR3 DNA follows: TGTGCCGCCAGCAGCAGGGCCGAGCAGTTCTTC. Its translation is CAASSRAEQFF.

The chain links TRBV6-2 or TRBV6-3 to TRBJ2-5; D is perhaps TRBD1 (5 bases). V lost 3 bases, J lost 2 bases, and 10 bases lay in between. This CDR3 region has 14 residues. CDR1 is MNHEY, CDR2 SVGEGT, per germline. CDR3 nucleotide sequence: TGTGCCAGCAGTTATGCGACAGTACAAGAGACCCAGTACTTC. Translating gives CASSYATVQETQYF.

This clonotype was picked up one time. The chain carries TRBV6-5 and TRBJ2-7; weak D call: TRBD1 (6 bases). The CDR3 runs to 15 residues. Germline V lookup: CDR1 MNHEY, CDR2 SVGAGI. V was pared by 2 bases and J by 7 bases, with 18 bases between. CDR3 protein: CASSYDRYKSNEQYF. The CDR3 DNA reads as TGTGCCAGCAGTTACGACAGGTACAAGTCGAATGAGCAGTACTTC.

The genes are TRBV28 and TRBJ1-4; D gene unclear. CDR3 length: 15 residues. Trimming removed 1 base from V and 0 bases from J, with 6 bases in between. CDR1 is MDHEN, CDR2 SYDVKM, per germline. The CDR3, as DNA: TGTGCCAGCAGTTTATTCGGGTCAACTAATGAAAAACTGTTTTTT. Protein product: CASSLFGSTNEKLFF.

This clonotype has more than one count but fewer than ten. Sequence at one end of the junction differs from germline and may be a read error. The chain uses TRBV25-1 and TRBJ1-2, with 10 bases that match TRBD1. CDR3 length: 15 residues. Germline V CDR1 and CDR2: MGHDK, SYGVNS. Here the CDR3 reads CASSERGDRGYGYTF. In DNA, the CDR3 is TGTGCCAGCAGTGAAAGGGGGGACAGGGGTTATGGTTACACCTTC.

This CDR3 is CASSLGRSRAGGRDEQFF. CDR3 DNA sequence: TGTGCCAGCAGCTTAGGGCGAAGTAGGGCGGGGGGCCGGGATGAGCAGTTCTTC. The J gene is TRBJ2-1, the V gene TRBV13; TRBD2 matches 8 bases. Unmatched junction bases numbered 15, after V lost 0 bases and J lost 8 bases. The CDR3 has 18 amino acids. Germline CDR1 is PRHDT and CDR2 is FYEKMQ (reference sequence).

The chain employs TRBV10-3 and TRBJ2-5; 7 bases are a match to TRBD2. The V gene end was trimmed by 0 bases and the J gene end by 2 bases; junction bases not matched to a gene: 9. The CDR3 has 17 amino acids. Germline V gene lookup returns CDR1 ENHRY and CDR2 SYGVKD. CDR3 loop: CAISESTASGFQETQYF. CDR3 bases: TGTGCCATCAGTGAGTCGACTGCTAGCGGATTTCAAGAGACCCAGTACTTC.

The chain has TRBV4-1 and TRBJ2-3; no clear D. Trimming took off 4 bases at V and 0 bases at J, with 14 bases between the two ends. Germline-derived CDR1 and CDR2 are MGHRA and YSYEKL. This CDR3 contains 16 residues. The CDR3 spells CASSPKAAESTDTQYF. As DNA, the CDR3 is TGCGCCAGCAGCCCCAAGGCGGCAGAAAGCACAGATACGCAGTATTTT.

This clonotype was picked up a small number of times. The rearrangement uses TRBV6-2 or TRBV6-3 and TRBJ2-5; the match to TRBD1 covers 9 bases. Germline V gene data show CDR1 as MNHEY and CDR2 as SVGEGT. After removal of 5 bases from V and 2 bases from J, the junction contained 6 bases not matched to a gene. The CDR3 consists of 15 residues. The CDR3 nucleotides are TGTGCCAGCAGTCCCTGGACAGGGGCACAAGAGACCCAGTACTTC. Encoded protein: CASSPWTGAQETQYF.

This clonotype was observed at least ten times. CDR3 bases: TGTGCCAGCAGTCCACAGGGACTCTACGAGCAGTACTTC. Amino acid sequence: CASSPQGLYEQYF. The chain joins TRBV28 to TRBJ2-7; the D gene could be TRBD1 or TRBD2 (6 bases each). CDR3 length: 13 residues. CDR1 and CDR2 (germline): MDHEN, SYDVKM. Trimming took 5 bases from V and 3 from J, leaving 11 bases between them.

This chain links TRBV7-9 with TRBJ1-4, with D perhaps matching TRBD1 (6 bases). Germline V gene lookup returns CDR1 SEHNR and CDR2 FQNEAQ (reference sequence). V was cut by 5 bases and J by 1 base, with 17 bases left in between. The CDR3 covers 17 residues. In DNA form, the CDR3 reads TGTGCCAGCAGCACAGCTATGGACAGCAGAACTAATGAAAAACTGTTTTTT. It yields the protein CASSTAMDSRTNEKLFF.

The count of this clonotype is one. This chain links TRBV20-1 with TRBJ1-5; the match to TRBD1 covers 9 bases. This CDR3 is built from 15 residues. With V trimmed by 3 bases and J by 5 bases, 8 bases remained unmatched. The germline CDR1 and CDR2 sequences are DFQATT and SNEGSKA (reference sequence). The CDR3 sequence: CSASRRDREYQPQHF. CDR3 in DNA: TGCAGTGCTAGTCGACGGGACAGGGAGTATCAGCCCCAGCATTTT.

V usage is TRBV15 and J usage is TRBJ2-1; D is possibly TRBD1 or TRBD2 (5 bases each). This CDR3 spans 14 amino acids. CDR1 LNHNV and CDR2 YYDKDF come from the germline V gene (reference sequence). The germline V and J ends were trimmed by 4 bases and 7 bases, with 14 bases remaining between them. The CDR3 loop reads CATSTNEGRNEQFF. The DNA of the CDR3 is TGTGCCACCAGCACCAATGAGGGGCGAAATGAGCAGTTCTTC.

V gene TRBV19 combines with J gene TRBJ2-3; 7 bases agree with TRBD2. The germline V gene encodes CDR1 LNHDA and CDR2 SQIVND (reference sequence). This CDR3 has 15 residues. The trim removed 7 bases at V and 4 bases at J, leaving 11 bases unmatched. CDR3 DNA sequence: TGTGCCAGTATCCTTTTGGGAGGGCCCGCAGATACGCAGTATTTT. Amino acids: CASILLGGPADTQYF. The full variable domain, rest sourced from reference TRBV19 and TRBJ2-3, is DGGITQSPKYLFRKEGQNVTLSCEQNLNHDAMYWYRQDPGQGLRLIYYSQIVNDFQKGDIAEGYSVSREKKESFPLTVTSAQKNPTAFYLCASILLGGPADTQYFGPGTRLTVL.

The CDR3 sequence is CSASRQGVGVGYTF. Here the CDR3 DNA reads TGCAGTGCTAGTAGACAGGGAGTCGGAGTCGGCTACACCTTC. V usage is TRBV20-1 and J usage is TRBJ1-2; TRBD1 matches at 7 bases. The CDR3 sequence is 14 residues long. V trimming: 3 bases; J trimming: 8 bases; junction bases outside the gene matches: 12. Germline V gene data show CDR1 as DFQATT and CDR2 as SNEGSKA (reference sequence).

This sequence joins TRBV6-5 and TRBJ2-4; TRBD2 aligns across 7 bases. The J call may be incorrect, as the DNA end agrees better with TRBJ2-5. This CDR3 has 13 amino acids. Germline V gene lookup returns CDR1 MNHEY and CDR2 SVGAGI. In DNA, the CDR3 is TGTGCCAGCAGGCAACTTAGCGGGGAGACCCAGTACTTC. Protein sequence: CASRQLSGETQYF.

The rearrangement uses TRBV5-6 and TRBJ2-5; D not certain. Between the trimmed V and J ends, which lost 2 bases and 10 bases, there was a span of 12 bases. The CDR3 has 12 amino acids. Germline CDR1 and CDR2: SGHDT and YYEEEE. The CDR3 is CASSFGAGLQYF. The CDR3, as DNA: TGTGCCAGCAGCTTCGGCGCAGGCCTCCAGTACTTC.

In this sample, this clonotype turned up many times. The gene calls are TRBV4-3 and TRBJ2-7; 7 bases fit TRBD1. The V gene's germline CDR1 is LGHNA and CDR2 YSLEER. The trim removed 0 bases at V and 2 bases at J, leaving 4 bases unmatched. The CDR3 is 15 amino acids. CDR3 loop: CASSQDRGGAYEQYF. DNA of the CDR3: TGCGCCAGCAGCCAAGATCGAGGGGGCGCCTACGAGCAGTACTTC.